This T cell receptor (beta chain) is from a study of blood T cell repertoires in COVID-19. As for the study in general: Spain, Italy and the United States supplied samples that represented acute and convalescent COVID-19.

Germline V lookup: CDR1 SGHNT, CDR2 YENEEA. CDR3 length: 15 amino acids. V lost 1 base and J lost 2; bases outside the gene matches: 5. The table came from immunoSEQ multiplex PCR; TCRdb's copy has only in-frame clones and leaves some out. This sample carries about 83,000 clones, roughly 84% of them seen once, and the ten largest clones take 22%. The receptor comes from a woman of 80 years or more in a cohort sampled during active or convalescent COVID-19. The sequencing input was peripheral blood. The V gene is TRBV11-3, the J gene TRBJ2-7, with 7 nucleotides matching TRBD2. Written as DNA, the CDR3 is TGTGCCAGCAGCTTAGCCGCTAGCGGAGCCTACGAGCAGTACGTC. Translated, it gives CASSLAASGAYEQYV.